Below, 10 T cell receptor beta chains from the same sample are listed, as sequenced in a study of control samples from healthy donors and cancer patients (dated by TCRdb to about 2020). The library was generated by the immunoSEQ multiplex PCR assay. TCRdb re-hosts the immuneACCESS table, in-frame sequences only. Its copies lack some clones; in the studies checked, an unresolved V gene accounts for under half of them, and the cause for the rest is not known. The sample table contains 35,000 to 40,000 clones; only one count was recorded for 83% of them. Roughly 21% of the sample is taken by the ten largest. Sequenced sample: PBMCs. The origin of the receptors is a woman in her sixties with lung cancer.

The chain is built from TRBV10-2 and TRBJ2-1, with D unresolved. Deletions cut 4 bases from V and 8 bases from J, with 9 bases between. The CDR3 sequence is 12 residues long. Germline V gene sequence: CDR1 WSHSY, CDR2 SAAADI. CDR3: CASSAFSDEQFF. The CDR3 DNA follows: TGCGCCAGCAGTGCGTTCAGCGATGAGCAGTTCTTC.

The gene calls are TRBV9 and TRBJ2-2; 11 positions match TRBD2. CDR3 size: 18 residues. V shed 2 bases and J 5 bases; nucleotides not matched to a gene: 11. Germline values: CDR1 SGDLS, CDR2 YYNGEE. Here the CDR3 DNA reads TGTGCCAGCAGCGTCCTAGCGGGAGGCCTAGGGGGTACCGGGGAGCTGTTTTTT. This codes for CASSVLAGGLGGTGELFF.

The CDR3 region is CASSAGTPRGEQYF. CDR3 nucleotides: TGCGCCAGCAGCGCGGGGACTCCGAGGGGCGAGCAGTACTTC. V usage is TRBV5-1 and J usage is TRBJ2-7; TRBD2 might be the D (6 bases). V was shortened by 4 bases and J by 6 bases, with 17 bases between the two germline ends. The CDR3 covers 14 residues. Germline V CDR1 and CDR2: SGHRS, YFSETQ.

V gene TRBV19 combines with J gene TRBJ2-7, with D perhaps matching TRBD1 (6 bases). The germline CDR1 and CDR2 sequences are LNHDA and SQIVND (reference sequence). V was cut by 6 bases and J by 4 bases, with 22 bases left in between. CDR3 size: 16 residues. The CDR3 sequence: CASSNERGSLSYEQYF. CDR3 nucleotide sequence: TGTGCCAGTAGCAATGAAAGGGGGTCCCTATCATACGAGCAGTACTTC.

This chain joins TRBV3-1 (or the pseudogene TRBV3-2) and TRBJ1-3; 8 positions match TRBD1. Germline values: CDR1 LGHDT, CDR2 YNNKEL (reference sequence). The CDR3 spans 14 residues. Trimming cost V 4 bases and J 7 bases; bases outside gene matches: 6. The CDR3 region is CASSLGTGQNTIYF. The CDR3 region has the DNA TGTGCCAGCAGCCTGGGGACAGGTCAGAACACCATATATTTT.

The chain joins TRBV30 to TRBJ2-7; the D gene could be TRBD1 or TRBD2 (5 bases each). The CDR3 is 13 residues long. V lost 6 bases to trimming and J lost 3 bases, with 15 bases between them. CDR1 is GTSNPN, CDR2 SVGIG, per germline (reference sequence). This chain's CDR3 is CACTAGSLYEQYF. DNA for the CDR3: TGTGCCTGCACGGCAGGGAGTCTCTACGAGCAGTACTTC.

The chain employs TRBV7-9 and TRBJ1-1; the D is unclear. V was pared by 5 bases and J by 4 bases, with 11 bases between. Germline V gene sequence: CDR1 SEHNR, CDR2 FQNEAQ (reference sequence). This CDR3 has 13 amino acids. CDR3 loop: CASSPAASTEAFF. As DNA, the CDR3 is TGTGCCAGCAGCCCGGCAGCGAGCACTGAAGCTTTCTTT.

V and J are TRBV24-1 and TRBJ2-2, with 11 bases lining up with TRBD1. The CDR3 contains 15 residues. The germline CDR1 and CDR2 sequences are KGHDR and SFDVKD. Losses at the gene ends were 11 bases for V and 6 bases for J; bases not matched to a gene: 10. The CDR3 sequence is CAIGFPGQGAGELFF. CDR3 DNA sequence: TGTGCCATCGGTTTCCCGGGACAGGGGGCCGGGGAGCTGTTTTTT.

This clone was seen only once. The chain is built from TRBV6-5 and TRBJ1-3; no definite D call. Per the germline V gene, CDR1 is MNHEY and CDR2 is SVGAGI. Trimming took 1 base from V and 2 from J, leaving 9 bases between them. The CDR3 runs 15 residues. CDR3 sequence reads: CASSYFRGPGNTIYF. For the CDR3, the DNA is TGTGCCAGCAGTTACTTCCGGGGTCCTGGAAACACCATATATTTT.

V and J are TRBV7-2 and TRBJ1-4, with D perhaps matching TRBD1 (5 bases). CDR1 and CDR2 from the germline V gene are SGHTA and FQGNSA. This CDR3 spans 14 amino acids. Trimming cost V 8 bases and J 1 base, with 11 bases left between them. The CDR3 region has the DNA TGTGCCAGCTCCAGGGCTGAAACTAATGAAAAACTGTTTTTT. Protein: CASSRAETNEKLFF.